The sequence of this T cell receptor beta chain was determined in a study of T cell responses to AZD1222 COVID-19 vaccine. Notes on the study in general: In a largely white British group with more females than males, clonal diversity was possibly underestimated. Recipients of two AZD1222 doses showed rising Spike-specific TCR breadth and depth.

Here immunoSEQ multiplex PCR was the method, and the copy in TCRdb shows in-frame clones only, minus some. The data hold tens of thousands of clones, with 75% to 95% observed a single time. Between the trimmed V and J ends, which lost 0 bases and 5 bases, there was a span of 17 bases. CDR3 length: 17 residues. As for this clone: The antigen is not known.

This chain links TRBV23-1 with TRBJ2-1; tentatively, D is TRBD2 (6 bases). TRBV23-1 is an ORF; its function is uncertain. Sequencing was performed on peripheral blood, taken 28 days after the second dose of the MenACWY control vaccine. The receptor was derived from an adult who received the MenACWY meningococcal vaccine as a control. CDR3 in amino acids: CASSQSPTFSGNNEQFF. The CDR3 DNA sequence: TGCGCCAGCAGTCAATCTCCCACCTTTAGCGGTAACAATGAGCAGTTCTTC.